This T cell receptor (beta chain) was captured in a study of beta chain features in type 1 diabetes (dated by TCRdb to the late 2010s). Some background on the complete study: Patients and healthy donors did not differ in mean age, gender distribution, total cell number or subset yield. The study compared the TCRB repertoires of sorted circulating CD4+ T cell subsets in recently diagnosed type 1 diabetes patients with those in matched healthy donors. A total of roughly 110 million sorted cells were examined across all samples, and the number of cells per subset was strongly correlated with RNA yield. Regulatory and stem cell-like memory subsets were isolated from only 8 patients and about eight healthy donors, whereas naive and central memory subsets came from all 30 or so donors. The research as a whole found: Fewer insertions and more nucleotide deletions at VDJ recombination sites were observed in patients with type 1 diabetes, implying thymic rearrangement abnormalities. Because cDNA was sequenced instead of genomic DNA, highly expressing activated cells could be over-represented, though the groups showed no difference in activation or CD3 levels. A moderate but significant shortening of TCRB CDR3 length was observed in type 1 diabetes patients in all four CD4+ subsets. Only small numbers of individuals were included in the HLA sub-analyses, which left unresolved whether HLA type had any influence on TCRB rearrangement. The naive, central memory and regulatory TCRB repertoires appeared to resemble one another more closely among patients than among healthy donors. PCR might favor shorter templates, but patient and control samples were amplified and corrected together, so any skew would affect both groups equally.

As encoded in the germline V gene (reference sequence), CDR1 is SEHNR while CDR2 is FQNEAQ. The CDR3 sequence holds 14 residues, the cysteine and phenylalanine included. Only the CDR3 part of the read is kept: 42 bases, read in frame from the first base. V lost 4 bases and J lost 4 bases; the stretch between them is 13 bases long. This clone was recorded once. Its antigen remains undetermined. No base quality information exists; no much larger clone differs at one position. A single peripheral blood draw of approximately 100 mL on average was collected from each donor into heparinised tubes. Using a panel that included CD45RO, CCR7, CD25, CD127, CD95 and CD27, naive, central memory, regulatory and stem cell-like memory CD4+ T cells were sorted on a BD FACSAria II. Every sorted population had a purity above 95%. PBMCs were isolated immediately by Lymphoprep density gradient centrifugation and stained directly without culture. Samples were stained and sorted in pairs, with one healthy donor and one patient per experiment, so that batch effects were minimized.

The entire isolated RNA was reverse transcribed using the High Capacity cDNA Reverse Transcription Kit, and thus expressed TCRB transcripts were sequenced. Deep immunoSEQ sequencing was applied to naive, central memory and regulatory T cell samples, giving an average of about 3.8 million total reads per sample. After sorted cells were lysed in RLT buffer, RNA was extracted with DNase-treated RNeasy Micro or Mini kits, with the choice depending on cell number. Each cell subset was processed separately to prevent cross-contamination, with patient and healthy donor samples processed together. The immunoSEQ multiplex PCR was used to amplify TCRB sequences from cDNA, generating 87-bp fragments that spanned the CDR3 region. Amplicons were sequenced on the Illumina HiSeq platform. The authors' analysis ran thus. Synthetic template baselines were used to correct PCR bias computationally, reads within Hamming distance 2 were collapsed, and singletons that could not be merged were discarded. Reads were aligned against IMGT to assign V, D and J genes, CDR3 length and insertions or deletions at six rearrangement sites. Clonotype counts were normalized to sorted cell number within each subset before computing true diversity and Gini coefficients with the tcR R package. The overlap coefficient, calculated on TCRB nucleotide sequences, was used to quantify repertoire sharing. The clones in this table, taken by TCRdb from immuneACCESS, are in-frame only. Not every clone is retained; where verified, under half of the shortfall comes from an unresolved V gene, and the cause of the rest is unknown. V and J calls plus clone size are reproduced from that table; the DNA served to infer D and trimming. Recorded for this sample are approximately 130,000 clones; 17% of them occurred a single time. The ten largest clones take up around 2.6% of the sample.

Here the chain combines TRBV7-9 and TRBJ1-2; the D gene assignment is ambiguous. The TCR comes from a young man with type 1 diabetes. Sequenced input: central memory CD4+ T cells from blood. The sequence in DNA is TGTGCCAGCAGCTCAACGTCAGACTCCTATGGCTACACCTTC. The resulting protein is CASSSTSDSYGYTF.